Below are 24 T cell receptor beta chains sequenced from a single sample in a study of T cells in Graves' hyperthyroidism and ophthalmopathy. Amplification of TCR beta CDR3 regions used RNA as the template. The primer set for the first-round RT-PCR of the TCR CDR3 was HTBI. TCRdb reprocessed the multiplex PCR reads via MiXCR and lists one record per CDR3 protein. Of roughly 530,000 distinct CDR3 sequences in the sample, approximately 17% were seen once. Sequenced sample: blood. The receptors shown here come from a woman aged 18-29 years with Graves' ophthalmopathy.

A few counts support this clonotype. The rearrangement links TRBV5-8 to TRBJ2-1; 8 nucleotides align to TRBD1. CDR3 size: 15 residues. Germline V gene data show CDR1 as SGHTS and CDR2 as YDEGEE. The ends lost 4 bases at V and 8 bases at J; junction bases unmatched: 11. CDR3 loop: CASSLPQGGFDEQFF. The CDR3 DNA is TGTGCCAGCAGCCTACCACAGGGGGGCTTCGATGAGCAGTTCTTC. The full variable domain, completed using reference TRBV5-8 and TRBJ2-1, is EAGVTQSPTHLIKTRGQQATLRCSPISGHTSVYWYQQALGLGLQFLLWYDEGEERNRGNFPPRFSGRQFPNYSSELNVNALELEDSALYLCASSLPQGGFDEQFFGPGTRLTVL.

The CDR3 nucleotides are TGTGCCAGCAGCTTAGGAGGGAGTGAAAAACTGTTTTTT. Translating gives CASSLGGSEKLFF. V gene TRBV7-9 combines with J gene TRBJ1-4, with D unresolved. The CDR3 totals 13 residues. The V and J ends lost 1 base and 7 bases respectively, with 7 bases between them. Germline V gene sequence: CDR1 SEHNR, CDR2 FQNEAQ (reference sequence).

This clonotype was seen repeatedly, ten times or more. CDR3 amino acids: CASSNGRTTRPYTEAFF. Here the CDR3 DNA reads TGTGCCAGCAGTAATGGCAGGACTACCCGCCCGTACACTGAAGCTTTCTTT. The rearrangement links TRBV27 to TRBJ1-1; no firm D call. V was clipped by 5 bases and J by 3 bases, with 22 bases between them. Germline V CDR1 and CDR2: MNHEY, SMNVEV (reference sequence). The CDR3 totals 17 residues.

The CDR3 loop reads CASSNNRRARDEQFF. In DNA form, the CDR3 reads TGTGCCAGCAGCAACAACAGGAGGGCCAGGGATGAGCAGTTCTTC. The rearrangement links TRBV6-1 to TRBJ2-1; possible D gene TRBD2, 6 bases. CDR3 length: 15 residues. CDR1 is MNHNS, CDR2 SASEGT, per germline. With 6 bases removed from V and 8 bases from J, the gap between germline ends came to 20 bases.

The chain has TRBV4-1 and TRBJ2-7; D remains ambiguous. This CDR3 region has 15 residues. Deletions cut 0 bases from V and 2 bases from J, with 11 bases between. Germline values: CDR1 MGHRA, CDR2 YSYEKL. The DNA for the CDR3 is TGCGCCAGCAGCCAAGAGGAAGCCCTAACCTACGAGCAGTACTTC. This gives the protein CASSQEEALTYEQYF.

The chain is built from TRBV20-1 and TRBJ2-2, with 9 bases that match TRBD1. The junction had 6 bases not matched to a gene; V was cut back by 1 base and J by 0 bases. This CDR3 is built from 17 residues. Germline lookup yields CDR1 DFQATT and CDR2 SNEGSKA (reference sequence). The CDR3 loop reads CSARALDRGANTGELFF. The CDR3 DNA sequence: TGCAGTGCTAGAGCCCTAGACAGGGGGGCGAACACCGGGGAGCTGTTTTTT.

This clonotype was recorded a few times. This chain uses TRBV4-1 with TRBJ2-5, with a weak D call TRBD1 (6 bases). The CDR3 runs 18 residues. CDR1 MGHRA and CDR2 YSYEKL come from the germline V gene. Trimming pared 3 bases from V and 5 bases from J, leaving 25 bases between. As DNA, the CDR3 is TGCGCCAGCAGCCAGGAAATATCGGGACATAACATGGGGGAGACCCAGTACTTC. Encoded protein: CASSQEISGHNMGETQYF.

This chain uses TRBV7-3 with TRBJ2-3; TRBD2 agrees at 14 bases. Germline lookup yields CDR1 SGHTA and CDR2 FQGTGA. This CDR3 spans 20 amino acids. J lost 3 bases, V lost 5 bases, and 16 bases had no gene match. CDR3 sequence: CASSPLGGGLAGGATDTQYF. The CDR3 region has the DNA TGTGCCAGCAGCCCCCTCGGGGGTGGACTAGCGGGGGGAGCGACAGATACGCAGTATTTT.

This clonotype was counted only a few times. The rearrangement joins TRBV12-3 or TRBV12-4 to TRBJ2-1; D is possibly TRBD1 (5 bases). This CDR3 is 13 amino acids long. The V end was cut by 4 bases, the J end by 9 bases, with 13 bases between. This CDR3 is CASSSRRRGEQFF. CDR3 coding DNA: TGTGCCAGCAGTTCCCGTCGTAGGGGTGAGCAGTTCTTC.

The chain couples TRBV3-1 to TRBJ2-4, with 11 bases identical to TRBD2. CDR3 length: 17 residues. The V gene end was trimmed by 1 base and the J gene end by 0 bases; junction bases not matched to a gene: 2. Germline CDR1 LGHDT, CDR2 YNNKEL (reference sequence). CDR3 in amino acids: CASSQGGLAGAKNIQYF. CDR3 DNA: TGTGCCAGCAGCCAAGGAGGACTAGCGGGAGCCAAAAACATTCAGTACTTC.

V and J are TRBV10-3 and TRBJ1-2, with 7 nucleotides matching TRBD1. CDR1 and CDR2 from the germline V gene are ENHRY and SYGVKD. Trimming at V came to 2 bases and at J to 3 bases, leaving 3 bases not matched to a gene. The CDR3 is made up of 14 amino acids. The CDR3 DNA reads as TGTGCCATCAGTGAGCGGGACAGCGACTATGGCTACACCTTC. Translated: CAISERDSDYGYTF.

This clonotype was found many times. The V gene is TRBV4-3, the J gene TRBJ2-3; 9 positions agree with TRBD2. The ends lost 8 bases at V and 6 bases at J; junction bases unmatched: 6. The germline V gene has CDR1 LGHNA and CDR2 YSLEER. This CDR3 region has 13 residues. In DNA form, the CDR3 reads TGCGCCAGCTCCGGCGGGAGGGCGGATACGCAGTATTTT. Residues: CASSGGRADTQYF.

This clonotype was recorded many times. The chain is built from TRBV11-1 and TRBJ2-7; unclear D gene. CDR3 size: 14 residues. Germline-derived CDR1 and CDR2 are SGHAT and FQDESV (reference sequence). V gave up 6 bases and J gave up 0 bases, with 12 bases separating them. The CDR3 DNA reads TGTGCCAGCAGTATTGGGTCCGGCTCCTACGAGCAGTACTTC. This encodes CASSIGSGSYEQYF.

This chain links TRBV11-2 with TRBJ2-1, with a tentative D call TRBD2 (6 bases). This CDR3 has 15 amino acids. Trimming removed 5 bases at V and 4 bases at J, with 15 bases between. CDR1 is SGHAT and CDR2 is FQNNGV in the germline V gene. CDR3 sequence (DNA): TGTGCCAGCAGCATAGTTGGCGGGGATTACAATGAGCAGTTCTTC. Protein product: CASSIVGGDYNEQFF.

Ten or more counts support this clonotype. The CDR3 nucleotides are TGTGCCAGCAGCCAGATGAATACGCAGTATTTT. This translates into CASSQMNTQYF. The chain couples TRBV3-1 to TRBJ2-3; D uncertain. The V end lost 3 bases, the J end lost 7 bases, and 5 bases lay between the germline ends. This CDR3 is built from 11 residues. Germline loops: CDR1 LGHDT, CDR2 YNNKEL (reference sequence).

This clonotype was counted only a few times. J is TRBJ2-7 and V is TRBV5-1; D ambiguous. The CDR3 totals 15 residues. V was pared by 0 bases and J by 2 bases, with 12 bases between. Germline assignment: CDR1 SGHRS and CDR2 YFSETQ. CDR3 in DNA: TGCGCCAGCAGCTTGGGTGTGGGCAGCACCTACGAGCAGTACTTC. This codes for CASSLGVGSTYEQYF.

This clonotype was seen ten or more times. This chain connects TRBV5-1 to TRBJ1-1, with 7 bases fitting TRBD1. The V and J ends lost 0 bases and 6 bases, in that order; junction bases with no gene match: 2. This CDR3 is built from 13 residues. Germline V gene sequence: CDR1 SGHRS, CDR2 YFSETQ. The CDR3 loop reads CASSLADRAEAFF. CDR3 nucleotide sequence: TGCGCCAGCAGCTTGGCCGACAGGGCTGAAGCTTTCTTT.

This clonotype was counted ten times or more. This chain joins TRBV11-3 and TRBJ2-3; 11 bases align to TRBD2. J was trimmed by 1 base and V by 5 bases; bases with no gene match: 5. Germline V CDR1 and CDR2: SGHNT, YENEEA. CDR3 length equals 16 residues. Here the CDR3 DNA reads TGTGCCAGCAGCCCCGGGACTAGCGGTCGCACAGATACGCAGTATTTT. Its translation is CASSPGTSGRTDTQYF.

This clonotype was counted ten times or more. The rearrangement joins TRBV20-1 to TRBJ2-4; TRBD1 agrees at 9 bases. Germline V gene data show CDR1 as DFQATT and CDR2 as SNEGSKA (reference sequence). J was trimmed by 11 bases and V by 5 bases; bases with no gene match: 10. The CDR3 has 13 residues. The CDR3 reads CSAGDRVEVLQYF. The CDR3 DNA follows: TGCAGTGCTGGGGACAGGGTGGAGGTCCTTCAGTACTTC.

At least ten counts were recorded for this clonotype. The chain links TRBV3-1 to TRBJ2-1; 8 bases align to TRBD2. This CDR3 comprises 16 residues. The germline CDR1 and CDR2 sequences are LGHDT and YNNKEL (reference sequence). V lost 4 bases and J lost 0; bases outside the gene matches: 5. The DNA for the CDR3 is TGTGCCAGCAGCCGCATTGCGGGGGGCTCCTACAATGAGCAGTTCTTC. Amino acids: CASSRIAGGSYNEQFF.

This clonotype was detected only a few times. The CDR3 region has the DNA TGTGCCACCAGCAGAGCCCGCGCGAATGAGCAGTTCTTC. This encodes CATSRARANEQFF. The chain uses TRBV15 and TRBJ2-1; D is undetermined. The CDR3 length is 13 residues. Looked up from germline, CDR1 is LNHNV and CDR2 is YYDKDF (reference sequence). V lost 1 base and J 7 bases, leaving 8 bases between the germline ends.

This clonotype has a handful of counts. The chain links TRBV11-2 to TRBJ2-5, with TRBD2 matching over 10 bases. The CDR3 extends over 18 amino acids. CDR1 SGHAT and CDR2 FQNNGV come from the germline V gene. V was pared by 1 base and J by 5 bases, with 13 bases of the junction left unmatched. CDR3 loop: CASSLGVASGGARETQYF. DNA for the CDR3: TGTGCCAGCAGCTTAGGGGTGGCAAGCGGGGGGGCCAGGGAGACCCAGTACTTC.

The chain combines TRBV20-1 with TRBJ2-4; 11 nucleotides match TRBD2. CDR1 is DFQATT and CDR2 is SNEGSKA in the germline V gene (reference sequence). After removal of 5 bases from V and 0 bases from J, the junction contained 9 bases not matched to a gene. The CDR3 has 17 amino acids. The CDR3 DNA is TGCAGTGCTTTTGGCCTTGGACTAGCGGGAGCCAAAAACATTCAGTACTTC. It yields the protein CSAFGLGLAGAKNIQYF.

This chain joins TRBV5-1 and TRBJ1-1, with 10 bases fitting TRBD1. This CDR3 is built from 15 residues. Germline-derived CDR1 and CDR2 are SGHRS and YFSETQ. The V segment lost 4 bases and the J segment 5 bases; nucleotides outside the gene matches: 8. The CDR3 nucleotides are TGCGCCAGCAGCACCGGGACAGGGGTTGGTACTGAAGCTTTCTTT. Protein: CASSTGTGVGTEAFF.